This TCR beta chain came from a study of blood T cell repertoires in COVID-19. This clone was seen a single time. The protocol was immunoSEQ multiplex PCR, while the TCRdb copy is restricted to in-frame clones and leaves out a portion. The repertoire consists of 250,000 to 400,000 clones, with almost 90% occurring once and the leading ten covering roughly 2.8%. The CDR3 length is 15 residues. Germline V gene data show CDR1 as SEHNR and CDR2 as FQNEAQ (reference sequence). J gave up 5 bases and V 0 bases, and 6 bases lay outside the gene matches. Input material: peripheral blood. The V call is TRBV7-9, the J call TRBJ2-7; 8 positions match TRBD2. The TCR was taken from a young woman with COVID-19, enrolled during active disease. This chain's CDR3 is CASSLALAGFDEQYF. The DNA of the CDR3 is TGTGCCAGCAGCTTAGCTCTAGCGGGTTTTGACGAGCAGTACTTC.